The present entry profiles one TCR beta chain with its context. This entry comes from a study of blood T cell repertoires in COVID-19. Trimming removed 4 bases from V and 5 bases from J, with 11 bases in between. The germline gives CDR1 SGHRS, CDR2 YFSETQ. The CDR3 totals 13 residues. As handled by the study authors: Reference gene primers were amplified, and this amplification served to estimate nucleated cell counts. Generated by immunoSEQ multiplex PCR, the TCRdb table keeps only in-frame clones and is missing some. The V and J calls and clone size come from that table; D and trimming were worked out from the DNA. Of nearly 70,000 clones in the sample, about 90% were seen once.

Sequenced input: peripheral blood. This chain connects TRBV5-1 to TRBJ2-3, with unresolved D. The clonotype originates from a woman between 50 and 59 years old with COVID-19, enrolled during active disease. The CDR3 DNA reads TGCGCCAGCAGCCAGTCTTACAGAGATACGCAGTATTTT. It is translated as CASSQSYRDTQYF.